This entry lists 3 T cell receptor beta chains sequenced from one sample in a study of T-cell memory formation after mild COVID-19. TCRdb re-called the 5' RACE reads with MiXCR, one entry per CDR3 protein. This table holds 150,000 or so distinct CDR3 sequences, under 14% found once. The sequenced material came from PBMCs or a T cell subset sorted from them (not recorded which). These receptors came from a man between 18 and 29 years old who had mild COVID-19 (a few samples of this study predate the infection). Cell type and time point are not known.

The chain employs TRBV7-9 and TRBJ1-2, with D hard to call. The germline V gene encodes CDR1 SEHNR and CDR2 FQNEAQ (reference sequence). The CDR3 extends over 11 amino acids. Between the trimmed V and J ends, which lost 5 bases and 3 bases, there was a span of 4 bases. CDR3 sequence (DNA): TGTGCCAGCAGCGCCTACTATGGCTACACCTTC. As protein: CASSAYYGYTF.

The chain recombines TRBV7-2 with TRBJ2-2, with D perhaps matching TRBD1 (7 bases). V lost 3 bases, J lost 5 bases, and 22 bases lay in between. The CDR3 sequence is 18 residues long. The V gene's germline CDR1 is SGHTA and CDR2 FQGNSA. The chain's CDR3 is CASSFLFYASGGTGELFF. CDR3 nucleotide sequence: TGTGCCAGCAGCTTCTTATTTTACGCGTCAGGGGGGACCGGGGAGCTGTTTTTT.

The chain uses TRBV29-1 and TRBJ1-5; 8 bases align to TRBD1. This CDR3 comprises 15 residues. Germline CDR1 SQVTM, CDR2 ANQGSEA. Trimming took 1 base from V and 2 from J; bases not matched to a gene: 4. CDR3 bases: TGCAGCGTTGAAGTCGCGGGACAGGGCAATCAGCCCCAGCATTTT. Its translation: CSVEVAGQGNQPQHF.